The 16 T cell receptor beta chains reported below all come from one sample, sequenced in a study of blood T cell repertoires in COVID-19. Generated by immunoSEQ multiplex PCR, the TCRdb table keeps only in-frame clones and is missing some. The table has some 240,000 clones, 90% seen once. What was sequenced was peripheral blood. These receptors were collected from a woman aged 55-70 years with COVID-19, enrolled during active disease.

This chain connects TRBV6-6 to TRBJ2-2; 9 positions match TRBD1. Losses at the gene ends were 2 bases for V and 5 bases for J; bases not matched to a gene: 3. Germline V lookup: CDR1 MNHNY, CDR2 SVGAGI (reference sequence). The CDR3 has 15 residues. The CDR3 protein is CASSYPGTGTGELFF. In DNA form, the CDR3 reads TGTGCCAGCAGTTACCCCGGGACAGGGACCGGGGAGCTGTTTTTT.

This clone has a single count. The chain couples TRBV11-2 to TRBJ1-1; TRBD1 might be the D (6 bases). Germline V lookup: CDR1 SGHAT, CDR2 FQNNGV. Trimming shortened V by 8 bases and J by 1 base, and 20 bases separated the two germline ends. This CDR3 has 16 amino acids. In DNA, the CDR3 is TGTGCCAGCCGCCCGGGGTCCGGGACAAGGAACACTGAAGCTTTCTTT. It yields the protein CASRPGSGTRNTEAFF.

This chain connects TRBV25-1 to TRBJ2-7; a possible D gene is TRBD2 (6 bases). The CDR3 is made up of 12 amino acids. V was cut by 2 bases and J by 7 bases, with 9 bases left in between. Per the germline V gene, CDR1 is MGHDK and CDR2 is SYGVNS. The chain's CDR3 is CASSEVGGEQYF. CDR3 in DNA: TGTGCCAGCAGTGAAGTGGGGGGAGAGCAGTACTTC.

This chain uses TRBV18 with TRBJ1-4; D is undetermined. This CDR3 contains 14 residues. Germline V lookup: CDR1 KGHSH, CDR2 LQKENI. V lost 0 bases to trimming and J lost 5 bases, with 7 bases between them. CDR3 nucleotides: TGTGCCAGCTCACCACCGGCGGGGAATGAAAAACTGTTTTTT. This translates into CASSPPAGNEKLFF.

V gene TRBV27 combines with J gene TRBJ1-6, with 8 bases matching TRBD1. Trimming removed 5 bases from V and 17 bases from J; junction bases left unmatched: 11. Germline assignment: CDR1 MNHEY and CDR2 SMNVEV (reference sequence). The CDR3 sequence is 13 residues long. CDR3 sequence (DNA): TGTGCCAGCAGTGTTCCGGGACAGGCCCTCTTCCACTTT. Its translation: CASSVPGQALFHF.

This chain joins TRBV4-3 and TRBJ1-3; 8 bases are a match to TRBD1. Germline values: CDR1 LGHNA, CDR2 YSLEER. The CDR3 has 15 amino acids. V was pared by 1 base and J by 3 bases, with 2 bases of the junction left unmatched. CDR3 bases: TGCGCCAGCAGCCAAGGCAGGGGGCTTGGAAACACCATATATTTT. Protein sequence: CASSQGRGLGNTIYF.

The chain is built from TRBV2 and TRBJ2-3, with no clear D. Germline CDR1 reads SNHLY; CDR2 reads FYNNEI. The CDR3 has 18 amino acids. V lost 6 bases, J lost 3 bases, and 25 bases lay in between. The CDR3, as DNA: TGTGCCAGCAGCCAACCCCGAGGTAGAGGAGAGAAGACAGATACGCAGTATTTT. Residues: CASSQPRGRGEKTDTQYF. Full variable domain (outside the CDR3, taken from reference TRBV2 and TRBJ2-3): EPEVTQTPSHQVTQMGQEVILRCVPISNHLYFYWYRQILGQKVEFLVSFYNNEISEKSEIFDDQFSVERPDGSNFTLKIRSTKLEDSAMYFCASSQPRGRGEKTDTQYFGPGTRLTVL.

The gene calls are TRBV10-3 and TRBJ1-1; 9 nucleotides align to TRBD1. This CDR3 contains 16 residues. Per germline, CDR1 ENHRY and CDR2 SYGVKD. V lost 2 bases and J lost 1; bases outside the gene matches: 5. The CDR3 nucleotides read TGTGCCATCAGTGAGGGAACAGGGGGCACGAACACTGAAGCTTTCTTT. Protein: CAISEGTGGTNTEAFF.

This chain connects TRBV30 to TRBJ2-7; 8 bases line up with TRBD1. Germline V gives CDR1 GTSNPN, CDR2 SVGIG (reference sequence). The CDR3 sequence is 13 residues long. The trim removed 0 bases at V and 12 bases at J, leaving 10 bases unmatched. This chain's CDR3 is CAWSVSRGRVRYF. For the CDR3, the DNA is TGTGCCTGGAGTGTAAGCAGGGGGCGAGTCAGGTACTTC.

CDR3 residues: CASSQRGSEAFF. For the CDR3, the DNA is TGCGCCAGCAGCCAAAGGGGGTCGGAAGCTTTCTTT. The V and J genes are TRBV4-3 and TRBJ1-1, with D maybe TRBD1 (6 bases). Germline V lookup: CDR1 LGHNA, CDR2 YSLEER. This CDR3 is 12 amino acids long. Deletions cut 2 bases from V and 8 bases from J, with 9 bases between.

The CDR3 reads CASSLLVNPFFTGELFF. CDR3 coding DNA: TGCGCCAGCAGCTTACTGGTGAATCCTTTTTTCACCGGGGAGCTGTTTTTT. This chain connects TRBV5-1 to TRBJ2-2, with D unresolved. Between the trimmed V and J ends, which lost 2 bases and 4 bases, there was a span of 18 bases. CDR1 SGHRS and CDR2 YFSETQ come from the germline V gene. The CDR3 consists of 17 residues. Variable domain in full (rest from reference TRBV5-1 and TRBJ2-2): KAGVTQTPRYLIKTRGQQVTLSCSPISGHRSVSWYQQTPGQGLQFLFEYFSETQRNKGNFPGRFSGRQFSNSRSEMNVSTLELGDSALYLCASSLLVNPFFTGELFFGEGSRLTVL.

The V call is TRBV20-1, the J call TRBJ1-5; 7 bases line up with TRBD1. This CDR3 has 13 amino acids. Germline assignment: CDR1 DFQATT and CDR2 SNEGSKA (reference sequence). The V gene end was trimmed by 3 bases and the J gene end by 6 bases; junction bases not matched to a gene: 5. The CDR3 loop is CSASKGASQPQHF. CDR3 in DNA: TGCAGTGCTAGTAAGGGGGCAAGTCAGCCCCAGCATTTT.

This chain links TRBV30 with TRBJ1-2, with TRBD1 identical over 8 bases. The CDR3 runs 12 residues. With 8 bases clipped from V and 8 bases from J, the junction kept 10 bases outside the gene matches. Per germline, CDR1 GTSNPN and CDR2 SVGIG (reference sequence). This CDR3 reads CAEDRDTIGYTF. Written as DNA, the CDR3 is TGTGCCGAGGACAGGGATACGATCGGCTACACCTTC.

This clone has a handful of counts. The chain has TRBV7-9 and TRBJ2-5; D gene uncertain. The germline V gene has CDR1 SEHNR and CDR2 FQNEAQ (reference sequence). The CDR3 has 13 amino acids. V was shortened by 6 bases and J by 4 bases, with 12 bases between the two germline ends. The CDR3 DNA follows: TGTGCCAGCAGTCAAAATCTACGAGAGACCCAGTACTTC. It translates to CASSQNLRETQYF.

In DNA, the CDR3 is TGTGCCAGCAGCGTAGGCTCGACGCGGGAAACCTACGAGCAGTACTTC. Translated: CASSVGSTRETYEQYF. V and J are TRBV9 and TRBJ2-7; possible D gene TRBD2, 6 bases. The ends were cut back, 0 bases at V and 2 bases at J, with 15 bases in the middle. This CDR3 is built from 16 residues. The V gene's germline CDR1 is SGDLS and CDR2 YYNGEE.

In nucleotides, the CDR3 is TGTGCCAGCAGCTTACCGGACAGCGAGAGGCGGGGGGAGCAGTACTTC. Its translation: CASSLPDSERRGEQYF. V usage is TRBV7-2 and J usage is TRBJ2-7; D may be TRBD2 (7 bases). The CDR3 is 16 amino acids. Trimming removed 2 bases at V and 7 bases at J, with 21 bases between. Germline loops: CDR1 SGHTA, CDR2 FQGNSA.